The rows below give T cell receptor beta chains drawn from one sample of a study of CD8+CD57+ T cells in acquired aplastic anemia. One entry per CDR3 protein, called by TCRdb with MiXCR from the reads. Of about 220,000 distinct CDR3 sequences listed, 34% are singletons. Sequenced: sorted CD4+, CD8+, or CD8+CD57+ T cells (not recorded which) from PBMCs. Receptors originate from a human donor in good health, serving as a control. The CDR3 runs from the conserved cysteine through the conserved F or W. D genes are given only for firm matches. Size values are once, few and many counts, or a class for expanded clones, and some rows have none.

v_call	j_call	d_call	clone_size	cdr3_aa	cdr3_nt
TRBV4-1	TRBJ1-2	NA	many	CASSQELGYGYTF	TGCGCCAGCAGCCAAGAATTGGGCTATGGCTACACCTTC
TRBV29-1	TRBJ1-2	NA	NA	CSVAEYRYGYTF	TGCAGCGTTGCAGAGTACCGGTATGGCTACACCTTC
TRBV6-4	TRBJ1-2	TRBD1	many	CASSDDRVGEGYTF	TGTGCCAGCAGTGATGACAGGGTTGGAGAGGGCTACACCTTC
TRBV3-1	TRBJ1-5	NA	NA	CASSRGRLGNQPQHF	TGTGCCAGCAGCCGAGGACGCTTGGGCAATCAGCCCCAGCATTTT
TRBV2	TRBJ1-6	TRBD1	NA	CASRDRGNNSPLHF	TGTGCCAGCAGGGACAGGGGGAATAATTCACCCCTCCACTTT
TRBV7-3	TRBJ2-5	TRBD2	NA	CASRFSGEETQYF	TGTGCCAGCAGATTTAGCGGGGAAGAGACCCAGTACTTC
TRBV2	TRBJ1-5	NA	NA	CASSDRGYQPQHF	TGTGCCAGCAGTGACAGGGGTTATCAGCCCCAGCATTTT
TRBV11-2	TRBJ2-7	TRBD2	few	CASSLVIKERDLFPYEQYF	TGTGCCAGCAGCTTAGTAATAAAGGAGCGGGACCTCTTCCCCTACGAGCAGTACTTC
TRBV19	TRBJ1-5	NA	many	CASSMRCGARGPQQQPQHF	TGTGCCAGTAGTATGAGGTGTGGGGCCCGGGGTCCCCAACAACAGCCCCAGCATTTT
TRBV24-1	TRBJ1-2	NA	NA	CATSDRDHVAGYTF	TGTGCCACCAGTGATCGGGACCATGTTGCTGGCTACACCTTC
TRBV11-1	TRBJ2-5	NA	few	CASSFRGSDLETQYF	TGTGCCAGCAGCTTTAGGGGGTCCGATCTAGAGACCCAGTACTTC
TRBV7-6	TRBJ2-7	TRBD2	many	CASSFPGGYEQYF	TGTGCCAGCAGTTTCCCGGGGGGCTACGAGCAGTACTTC
TRBV7-9	TRBJ2-2	NA	NA	CASSLVGGDTGELFF	TGTGCCAGCAGCTTAGTAGGGGGGGACACCGGGGAGCTGTTTTTT
TRBV19	TRBJ2-2	NA	NA	CASSSGGTNTGELFF	TGTGCCAGTAGTAGCGGGGGCACGAACACCGGGGAGCTGTTTTTT
TRBV7-9	TRBJ1-6	NA	many	CASSLGMTGDNSPLHF	TGTGCCAGCAGCCTAGGCATGACGGGAGATAATTCACCCCTCCACTTT
TRBV7-9	TRBJ2-5	NA	many	CASSLGAWGIQETQYF	TGTGCCAGCAGCTTAGGAGCGTGGGGGATCCAAGAGACCCAGTACTTC
TRBV29-1	TRBJ1-1	NA	many	CSAGGLNTEAFF	TGCAGCGCTGGGGGCCTTAACACTGAAGCTTTCTTT
TRBV15	TRBJ2-3	NA	many	CATSSITDTQYF	TGTGCCACCAGTAGTATCACAGATACGCAGTATTTT
TRBV19	TRBJ1-5	NA	many	CASSHPRGDQPQHF	TGTGCCAGTAGCCATCCCCGGGGGGATCAGCCCCAGCATTTT
TRBV11-2	TRBJ2-7	NA	once	CASSLGSVSLTYEQYF	TGTGCCAGCAGCTTAGGTTCTGTCAGCCTCACCTACGAGCAGTACTTC
TRBV6-5	TRBJ1-2	NA	few	CASSYSASRGINYGYTF	TGTGCCAGCAGTTACTCGGCGAGCAGGGGCATTAACTATGGCTACACCTTC
TRBV9	TRBJ1-1	TRBD1	NA	CASSGGGSNTEAFF	TGTGCCAGCAGCGGAGGGGGCTCGAACACTGAAGCTTTCTTT
TRBV2	TRBJ2-5	TRBD2	NA	CASSEALAGVEETQYF	TGTGCCAGCAGTGAAGCGCTAGCGGGGGTAGAAGAGACCCAGTACTTC
TRBV2	TRBJ2-5	NA	few	CASSYGQSQETQYF	TGTGCCAGCAGTTACGGACAGAGCCAAGAGACCCAGTACTTC
TRBV18	TRBJ1-1	NA	once	CASSPPGRVNTEAFF	TGTGCCAGCTCACCACCGGGCAGGGTGAACACTGAAGCTTTCTTT
TRBV4-1	TRBJ1-2	NA	many	CASSQVSWGLANYGYTF	TGCGCCAGCAGCCAAGTTTCTTGGGGGTTGGCTAACTATGGCTACACCTTC
TRBV11-2	TRBJ2-1	TRBD1	many	CASSLMDRDYNEQFF	TGTGCCAGCAGCCTTATGGACAGGGATTACAATGAGCAGTTCTTC
TRBV7-8	TRBJ2-5	NA	NA	CASARETQYF	TGTGCCAGCGCTCGAGAGACCCAGTACTTC
TRBV7-6	TRBJ2-1	TRBD2	NA	CASSLFTGGTYNEQFF	TGTGCCAGCAGCTTATTTACGGGGGGAACCTACAATGAGCAGTTCTTC
TRBV19	TRBJ2-5	NA	many	CASSRKTQETQYF	TGTGCCAGTAGTCGCAAAACACAAGAGACCCAGTACTTC
TRBV2	TRBJ2-7	TRBD2	many	CASSVEKTGTRKYEQYF	TGTGCCAGCAGTGTGGAAAAAACCGGGACTAGGAAGTACGAGCAGTACTTC
TRBV12-3/TRBV12-4	TRBJ1-1	NA	NA	CASSSSRGNTEAFF	TGTGCCAGCAGTTCATCGAGGGGGAACACTGAAGCTTTCTTT
TRBV11-2	TRBJ2-6	TRBD1	many	CASSSRGRAGANVLTF	TGTGCCAGCAGCTCGAGGGGGCGCGCTGGGGCCAACGTCCTGACTTTC
TRBV2	TRBJ2-2	TRBD1	many	CASAQGAGTGELFF	TGTGCCAGCGCACAGGGGGCTGGGACCGGGGAGCTGTTTTTT
TRBV11-2	TRBJ2-1	TRBD2	NA	CASSSSAGGHEQFF	TGTGCCAGCAGCTCATCCGCGGGAGGACATGAGCAGTTCTTC
TRBV9	TRBJ2-1	TRBD2	NA	CASSVGLAGAAFF	TGTGCCAGCAGCGTGGGACTAGCGGGGGCCGCGTTCTTC
TRBV20-1	TRBJ2-7	TRBD2	many	CSARVGTSGVYEQYF	TGCAGTGCTAGAGTTGGGACTAGCGGGGTCTACGAGCAGTACTTC
TRBV12-3/TRBV12-4	TRBJ1-6	NA	NA	CASSQGRSPLRF	TGTGCCAGCAGTCAGGGAAGGTCACCCCTCCGCTTT
TRBV20-1	TRBJ1-6	TRBD1	many	CSAPQWGQPNSPLHF	TGCAGTGCCCCACAGTGGGGACAGCCTAATTCACCCCTCCACTTT
TRBV5-4	TRBJ1-3	TRBD1	NA	CASSDLGGSGNTIYF	TGTGCCAGCAGTGACCTAGGGGGCTCCGGAAACACCATATATTTT
TRBV7-2	TRBJ2-6	NA	NA	CASSSLTF	TGTGCCAGCAGCTCCCTGACTTTC
TRBV19	TRBJ1-2	NA	many	CASSITGANYGYTF	TGTGCCAGTAGTATAACAGGAGCTAACTATGGCTACACCTTC
TRBV19	TRBJ1-5	TRBD1	many	CASSIDRENQPQHF	TGTGCCAGTAGTATTGACAGGGAGAATCAGCCCCAGCATTTT
TRBV2	TRBJ2-3	NA	many	CASRPDSDTQYF	TGTGCCAGCAGACCTGACAGCGATACGCAGTATTTT
TRBV5-8	TRBJ2-4	NA	few	CASSLSLNIQYF	TGTGCCAGCAGCTTGTCCCTAAACATTCAGTACTTC
TRBV30	TRBJ1-1	TRBD1	NA	CAWNRQGRNTEAFF	TGTGCCTGGAATAGACAGGGCCGGAACACTGAGGCTTTCTTT
TRBV18	TRBJ1-1	NA	NA	CASSSIAEDTEAFF	TGTGCCAGCTCATCAATCGCGGAGGACACTGAAGCTTTCTTT
TRBV6-1	TRBJ2-7	NA	many	CATPRPFKRQYF	TGTGCCACCCCAAGGCCTTTCAAGCGGCAGTACTTC
TRBV10-3	TRBJ2-7	NA	many	CAIRLGSSYEQYF	TGTGCCATCAGGCTAGGGAGCTCCTACGAGCAGTACTTC